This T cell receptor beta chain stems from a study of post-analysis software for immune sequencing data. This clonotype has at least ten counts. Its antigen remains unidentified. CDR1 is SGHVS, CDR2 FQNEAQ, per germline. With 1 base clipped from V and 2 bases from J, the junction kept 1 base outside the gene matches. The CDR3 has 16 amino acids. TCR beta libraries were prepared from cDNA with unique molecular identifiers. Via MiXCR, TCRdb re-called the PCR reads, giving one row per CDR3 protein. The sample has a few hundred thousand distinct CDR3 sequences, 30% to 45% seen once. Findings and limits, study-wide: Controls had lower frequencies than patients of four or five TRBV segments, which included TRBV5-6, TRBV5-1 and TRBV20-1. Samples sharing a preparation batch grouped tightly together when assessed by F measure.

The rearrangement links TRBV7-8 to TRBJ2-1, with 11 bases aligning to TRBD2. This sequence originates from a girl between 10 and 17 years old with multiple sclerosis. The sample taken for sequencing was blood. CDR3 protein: CASSLGGLAAYNEQFF. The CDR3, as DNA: TGTGCCAGCAGCTTAGGGGGACTAGCGGCCTACAATGAGCAGTTCTTC. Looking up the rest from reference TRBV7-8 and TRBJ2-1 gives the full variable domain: GAGVSQSPRYKVAKRGQDVALRCDPISGHVSLFWYQQALGQGPEFLTYFQNEAQLDKSGLPSDRFFAERPEGSVSTLKIQRTQQEDSAVYLCASSLGGLAAYNEQFFGPGTRLTVL.